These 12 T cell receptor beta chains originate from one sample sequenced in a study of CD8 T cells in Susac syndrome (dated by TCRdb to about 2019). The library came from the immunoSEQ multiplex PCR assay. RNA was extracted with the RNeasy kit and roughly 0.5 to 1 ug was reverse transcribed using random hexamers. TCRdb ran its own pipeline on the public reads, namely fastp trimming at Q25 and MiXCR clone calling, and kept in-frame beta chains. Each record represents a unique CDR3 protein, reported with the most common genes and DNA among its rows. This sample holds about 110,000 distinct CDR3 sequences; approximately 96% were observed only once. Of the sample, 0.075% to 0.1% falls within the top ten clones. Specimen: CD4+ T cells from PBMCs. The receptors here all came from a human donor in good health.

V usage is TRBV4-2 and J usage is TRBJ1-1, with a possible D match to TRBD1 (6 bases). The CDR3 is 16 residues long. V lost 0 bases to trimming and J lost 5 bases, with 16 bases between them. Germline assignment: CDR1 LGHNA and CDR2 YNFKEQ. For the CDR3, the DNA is TGTGCCAGCAGCCAAGATCGGGGGGCCTGGGGGACTGAAGCTTTCTTT. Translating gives CASSQDRGAWGTEAFF.

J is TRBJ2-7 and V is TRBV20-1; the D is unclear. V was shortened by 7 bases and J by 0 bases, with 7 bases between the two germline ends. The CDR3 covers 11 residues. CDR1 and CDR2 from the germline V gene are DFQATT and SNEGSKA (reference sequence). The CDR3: CSVASSYEQYF. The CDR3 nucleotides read TGCAGTGTGGCTAGCTCCTACGAGCAGTACTTC.

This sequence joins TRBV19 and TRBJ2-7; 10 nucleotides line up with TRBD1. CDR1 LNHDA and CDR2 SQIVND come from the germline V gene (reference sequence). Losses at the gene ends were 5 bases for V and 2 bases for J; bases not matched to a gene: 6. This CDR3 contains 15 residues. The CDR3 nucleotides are TGTGCCAGTAGTTGGGGGGGGACAGGGGCCTACGAGCAGTACTTC. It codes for CASSWGGTGAYEQYF.

The CDR3 coding sequence is TGCGCCAGCAGCTTTGAACTAGCGGGAGACACCTACGAGCAGTACTTC. Translating it yields CASSFELAGDTYEQYF. The chain carries TRBV4-3 and TRBJ2-7, with 11 bases identical to TRBD2. This CDR3 region has 16 residues. With V trimmed by 5 bases and J by 2 bases, 8 bases remained unmatched. Germline assignment: CDR1 LGHNA and CDR2 YSLEER.

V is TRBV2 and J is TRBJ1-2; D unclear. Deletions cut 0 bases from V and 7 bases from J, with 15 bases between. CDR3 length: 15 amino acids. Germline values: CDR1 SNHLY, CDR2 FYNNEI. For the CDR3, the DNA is TGTGCCAGCAGTGAAGCGCTTTCTGGGCAGGTTGGCTACACCTTC. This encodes CASSEALSGQVGYTF.

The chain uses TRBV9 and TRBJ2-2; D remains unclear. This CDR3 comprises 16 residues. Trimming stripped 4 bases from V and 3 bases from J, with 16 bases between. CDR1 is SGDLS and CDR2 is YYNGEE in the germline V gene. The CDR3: CASSPLGRSHTGELFF. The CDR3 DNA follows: TGTGCCAGCAGCCCCTTAGGACGATCCCACACCGGGGAGCTGTTTTTT.

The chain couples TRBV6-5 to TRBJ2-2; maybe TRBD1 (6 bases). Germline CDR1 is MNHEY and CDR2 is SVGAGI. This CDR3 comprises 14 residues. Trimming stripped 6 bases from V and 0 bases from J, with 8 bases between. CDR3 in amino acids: CASSRQANTGELFF. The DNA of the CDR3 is TGTGCCAGCAGCCGACAGGCGAACACCGGGGAGCTGTTTTTT.

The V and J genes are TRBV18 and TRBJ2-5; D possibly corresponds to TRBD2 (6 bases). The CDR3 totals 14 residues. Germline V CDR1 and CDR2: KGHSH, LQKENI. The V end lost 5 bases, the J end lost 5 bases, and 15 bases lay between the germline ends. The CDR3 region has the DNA TGTGCCAGCTCAGCGGGGACTTCTCCGGAGACCCAGTACTTC. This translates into CASSAGTSPETQYF.

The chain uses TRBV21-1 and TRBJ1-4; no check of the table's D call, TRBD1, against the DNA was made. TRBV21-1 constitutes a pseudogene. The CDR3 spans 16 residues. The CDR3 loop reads CASSKARDSNNEKLFF. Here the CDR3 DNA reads TGTGCCAGCAGCAAAGCAAGGGACAGCAATAATGAAAAACTGTTTTTT.

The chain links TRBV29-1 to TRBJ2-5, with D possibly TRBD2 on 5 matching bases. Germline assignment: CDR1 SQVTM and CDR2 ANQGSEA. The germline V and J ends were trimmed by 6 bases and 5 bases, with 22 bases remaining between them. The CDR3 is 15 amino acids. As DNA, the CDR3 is TGCAGCGTCGGATTTGCTACTAGGCTCGGTGAGACCCAGTACTTC. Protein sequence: CSVGFATRLGETQYF.

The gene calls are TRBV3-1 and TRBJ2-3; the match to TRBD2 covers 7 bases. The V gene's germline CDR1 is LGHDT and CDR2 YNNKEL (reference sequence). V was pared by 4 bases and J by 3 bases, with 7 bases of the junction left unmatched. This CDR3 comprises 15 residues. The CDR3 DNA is TGTGCCAGCAGCCGCCGGACTAGTCAGACAGATACGCAGTATTTT. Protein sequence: CASSRRTSQTDTQYF.

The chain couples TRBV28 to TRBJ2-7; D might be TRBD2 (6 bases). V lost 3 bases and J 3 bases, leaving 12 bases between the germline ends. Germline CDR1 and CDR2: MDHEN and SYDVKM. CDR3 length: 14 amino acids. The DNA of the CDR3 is TGTGCCAGCAGTTTTTCGGCGGGACTCTACGAGCAGTACTTC. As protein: CASSFSAGLYEQYF.